One and the same sample provided the 23 T cell receptor beta chains below, sequenced in a study of OX40 agonist ivuxolimab in advanced cancers. Clones were read by immunoSEQ multiplex PCR, and TCRdb kept only the in-frame ones, dropping some. The table includes 25,000 to 35,000 clones, 84% detected once. Source: CD4+ or CD8+ T cells sorted from blood, taken in a trial of the OX40 agonist ivuxolimab. Every receptor here comes from an adult with an advanced solid tumor such as melanoma, head and neck, liver or kidney cancer.

The rearrangement links TRBV7-9 to TRBJ1-2; 9 bases are a match to TRBD1. This CDR3 comprises 15 residues. V trimming: 4 bases; J trimming: 8 bases; junction bases outside the gene matches: 11. The germline CDR1 and CDR2 sequences are SEHNR and FQNEAQ (reference sequence). The CDR3 is CASSSPGQGSVGYTF. CDR3 sequence (DNA): TGTGCCAGCAGCTCGCCGGGACAGGGATCGGTCGGCTACACCTTC.

V gene TRBV5-1 combines with J gene TRBJ2-3; 8 bases map to TRBD1. The germline V gene encodes CDR1 SGHRS and CDR2 YFSETQ. This CDR3 is 15 amino acids long. Trimming at V came to 0 bases and at J to 6 bases, leaving 6 bases not matched to a gene. The CDR3 reads CASSLGQGQGDTQYF. The CDR3 bases are TGCGCCAGCAGCTTGGGACAGGGGCAGGGGGATACGCAGTATTTT.

The chain employs TRBV9 and TRBJ2-6; D gene unclear. This CDR3 has 19 amino acids. The V end was cut by 1 base, the J end by 0 bases, with 17 bases between. Germline loops: CDR1 SGDLS, CDR2 YYNGEE. CDR3 nucleotides: TGTGCCAGCAGCGTACTCCCATATACCAGGAGCTCTGGGGCCAACGTCCTGACTTTC. Its protein is CASSVLPYTRSSGANVLTF.

The chain employs TRBV15 and TRBJ2-5, with no clear D. CDR1 LNHNV and CDR2 YYDKDF come from the germline V gene (reference sequence). This CDR3 has 13 residues. V lost 8 bases to trimming and J lost 0 bases, with 10 bases between them. As DNA, the CDR3 is TGTGCCACCGCTATTCGGTACCAAGAGACCCAGTACTTC. It encodes CATAIRYQETQYF.

Written as DNA, the CDR3 is TGTGCCAGCAGCTGGCTTCTGGAGGGGATCTATGGCTACACCTTC. Encoded protein: CASSWLLEGIYGYTF. The V gene is TRBV5-6, the J gene TRBJ1-2, with D possibly being TRBD1 (5 bases). The CDR3 spans 15 residues. The V gene's germline CDR1 is SGHDT and CDR2 YYEEEE. Deletions cut 3 bases from V and 4 bases from J, with 16 bases between. Drawing the rest from reference TRBV5-6 and TRBJ1-2, the complete variable domain is DAGVTQSPTHLIKTRGQQVTLRCSPKSGHDTVSWYQQALGQGPQFIFQYYEEEERQRGNFPDRFSGHQFPNYSSELNVNALLLGDSALYLCASSWLLEGIYGYTFGSGTRLTVV.

V is TRBV7-8 and J is TRBJ1-2; D is unresolved. V was shortened by 5 bases and J by 1 base, with 14 bases between the two germline ends. Germline CDR1 is SGHVS and CDR2 is FQNEAQ. There are 15 residues in the CDR3. The CDR3 DNA is TGTGCCAGCAGCCTTAGCGCGGGCGGTAACTATGGCTACACCTTC. It codes for CASSLSAGGNYGYTF.

The CDR3 sequence: CASSYLGEQYF. The DNA for the CDR3 is TGTGCCAGCAGTTATTTGGGGGAGCAGTACTTC. The chain joins TRBV27 to TRBJ2-7; no definite D call. The CDR3 contains 11 residues. Germline lookup yields CDR1 MNHEY and CDR2 SMNVEV (reference sequence). V lost 4 bases to trimming and J lost 7 bases, with 8 bases between them.

The chain combines TRBV28 with TRBJ2-2; 10 bases align to TRBD2. J was trimmed by 3 bases and V by 4 bases; bases with no gene match: 20. Germline V CDR1 and CDR2: MDHEN, SYDVKM. The CDR3 consists of 21 residues. The CDR3 reads CASSSLRLAGDQAGYTGELFF. CDR3 coding DNA: TGTGCCAGCAGTTCGCTCCGGCTAGCGGGAGATCAAGCTGGGTACACCGGGGAGCTGTTTTTT.

The chain's CDR3 is CASSFGLSLSYEQYF. For the CDR3, the DNA is TGTGCCAGCAGTTTCGGACTCTCTCTCTCCTACGAGCAGTACTTC. The chain employs TRBV28 and TRBJ2-7, with D possibly TRBD2 on 5 matching bases. Germline CDR1 MDHEN, CDR2 SYDVKM. With 3 bases removed from V and 0 bases from J, the gap between germline ends came to 12 bases. The CDR3 contains 15 residues.

The chain joins TRBV18 to TRBJ2-1, with D possibly being TRBD1 or TRBD2 (6 bases each). The CDR3 consists of 15 residues. V lost 0 bases, J lost 7 bases, and 13 bases lay in between. Germline assignment: CDR1 KGHSH and CDR2 LQKENI. CDR3 sequence reads: CASSPPSGALNEQFF. Written as DNA, the CDR3 is TGTGCCAGCTCACCACCGTCGGGGGCGCTAAATGAGCAGTTCTTC.

The rearrangement links TRBV2 to TRBJ2-5, with 8 bases that match TRBD2. The CDR3 runs to 16 residues. The germline gives CDR1 SNHLY, CDR2 FYNNEI. J lost 4 bases, V lost 7 bases, and 14 bases had no gene match. The CDR3 nucleotides read TGTGCCAGCATGGGTAGCGGGGTCCTTCTAGTAGAGACCCAGTACTTC. Amino acid sequence: CASMGSGVLLVETQYF.

J is TRBJ2-4 and V is TRBV9; D is possibly TRBD1 (6 bases). Trimming pared 3 bases from V and 1 base from J, leaving 8 bases between. The CDR3 spans 14 residues. Germline lookup yields CDR1 SGDLS and CDR2 YYNGEE. The CDR3 DNA is TGTGCCAGCAGCGGGGGGCAGGCCAAAAACATTCAGTACTTC. This codes for CASSGGQAKNIQYF.

This chain joins TRBV11-2 and TRBJ2-3; 7 bases agree with TRBD1. The CDR3 has 17 amino acids. Germline V gene sequence: CDR1 SGHAT, CDR2 FQNNGV. V lost 5 bases to trimming and J lost 8 bases; unmatched junction nucleotides: 19. The CDR3 protein is CASSPRWGQTPEGTQYF. In nucleotides, the CDR3 is TGTGCCAGCAGCCCACGTTGGGGACAGACCCCGGAAGGTACGCAGTATTTT.

DNA of the CDR3: TGTGCCAGCAGTGAATCCTTTTCGGCTGGCTACACCTTC. It specifies CASSESFSAGYTF. The V and J genes are TRBV2 and TRBJ1-2; no definite D call. This CDR3 region has 13 residues. V was clipped by 2 bases and J by 7 bases, with 11 bases between them. Germline V gene data show CDR1 as SNHLY and CDR2 as FYNNEI.

The chain recombines TRBV6-1 with TRBJ2-5; D gene unclear. V was shortened by 1 base and J by 1 base, with 7 bases between the two germline ends. This CDR3 is 14 amino acids long. Germline assignment: CDR1 MNHNS and CDR2 SASEGT. CDR3 bases: TGTGCCAGCAGTGAAGGGCCCGTCCAAGAGACCCAGTACTTC. Amino acid sequence: CASSEGPVQETQYF.

This clone is termed medium-sized. The V gene is TRBV5-6, the J gene TRBJ2-7; 7 positions agree with TRBD2. The germline V gene encodes CDR1 SGHDT and CDR2 YYEEEE. The CDR3 runs 16 residues. V lost 5 bases, J lost 4 bases, and 15 bases stayed unmatched. The CDR3 sequence: CASRMTRRERVYEQYF. DNA of the CDR3: TGTGCCAGCAGGATGACTCGGCGGGAGAGGGTATACGAGCAGTACTTC.

This chain uses TRBV28 with TRBJ2-5; D gene unclear. Germline V gene lookup returns CDR1 MDHEN and CDR2 SYDVKM. Trimming took off 1 base at V and 5 bases at J, with 8 bases between the two ends. The CDR3 covers 13 residues. Written as DNA, the CDR3 is TGTGCCAGCAGTTTATCGTTTTCGGAGACCCAGTACTTC. Translating it yields CASSLSFSETQYF.

The chain links TRBV6-5 to TRBJ2-1; TRBD2 aligns across 13 bases. Germline CDR1 MNHEY, CDR2 SVGAGI. With V trimmed by 0 bases and J by 10 bases, 6 bases remained unmatched. CDR3 size: 16 residues. The CDR3: CASSYSWGLAGKEQFF. The CDR3 DNA follows: TGTGCCAGCAGTTACTCGTGGGGACTAGCGGGAAAGGAGCAGTTCTTC.

This sequence joins TRBV4-1 and TRBJ2-7; 8 positions agree with TRBD2. V shed 4 bases, J shed 2 bases, and the junction held 4 bases outside the gene matches. Germline V gene sequence: CDR1 MGHRA, CDR2 YSYEKL. CDR3 length: 14 amino acids. As DNA, the CDR3 is TGCGCCAGCAGCCCGACTAGCGCGCCCTACGAGCAGTACTTC. Residues: CASSPTSAPYEQYF.

The rearrangement joins TRBV9 to TRBJ2-1; D is uncertain. Germline CDR1 SGDLS, CDR2 YYNGEE. The CDR3 extends over 13 amino acids. Trimming removed 0 bases at V and 7 bases at J, with 8 bases between. The CDR3 sequence is CASSVGSGNEQFF. The CDR3 bases are TGTGCCAGCAGCGTAGGGTCCGGGAATGAGCAGTTCTTC.

This chain uses TRBV6-1 with TRBJ2-5; D uncertain. CDR1 is MNHNS and CDR2 is SASEGT in the germline V gene. V lost 5 bases, J lost 5 bases, and 9 bases lay in between. The CDR3 sequence is 12 residues long. CDR3 amino acids: CASSSETETQYF. CDR3 coding DNA: TGTGCCAGCAGTTCCGAAACGGAGACCCAGTACTTC.

The rearrangement joins TRBV7-9 to TRBJ2-1; 7 bases fit TRBD2. Germline CDR1 and CDR2: SEHNR and FQNEAQ (reference sequence). The CDR3 runs 16 residues. With V trimmed by 2 bases and J by 3 bases, 7 bases remained unmatched. The CDR3 here is CASSLWGTNSYNEQFF. DNA for the CDR3: TGTGCCAGCAGCTTATGGGGGACTAACAGCTACAATGAGCAGTTCTTC.

The chain links TRBV7-9 to TRBJ2-1; 8 positions agree with TRBD1. The junction had 3 bases not matched to a gene; V was cut back by 3 bases and J by 2 bases. The CDR3 has 15 residues. CDR1 and CDR2 (germline): SEHNR, FQNEAQ (reference sequence). The CDR3 sequence is CASSLTTGAYNEQFF. The CDR3 DNA is TGTGCCAGCAGCTTGACGACAGGGGCCTACAATGAGCAGTTCTTC.